These 25 T cell receptor beta chains were all obtained from the same sample, sequenced in a study of blood T cell repertoires in COVID-19. The protocol was immunoSEQ multiplex PCR, while the TCRdb copy is restricted to in-frame clones and leaves out a portion. The table shows approximately 85,000 clones, with more than 80% occurring only once. The sequencing sample was made of peripheral blood. Source of these receptors: a human donor in a cohort sampled during active COVID-19.

V gene TRBV7-8 combines with J gene TRBJ1-1, with 8 bases lining up with TRBD1. The trim removed 5 bases at V and 4 bases at J, leaving 6 bases unmatched. The CDR3 extends over 14 amino acids. Germline CDR1 SGHVS, CDR2 FQNEAQ. Here the CDR3 reads CASSLQGVVTEAFF. Written as DNA, the CDR3 is TGTGCCAGCAGCCTACAGGGGGTAGTCACTGAAGCTTTCTTT.

The chain is built from TRBV7-2 and TRBJ2-5; D unclear. Between the trimmed V and J ends, which lost 5 bases and 0 bases, there was a span of 10 bases. This CDR3 comprises 14 residues. Germline CDR1 reads SGHTA; CDR2 reads FQGNSA. This CDR3 reads CASSMEYHQETQYF. The CDR3 bases are TGTGCCAGCAGCATGGAGTACCACCAAGAGACCCAGTACTTC.

This clone was detected only a few times. The CDR3 sequence is CASSEVIGRGGAYNEQFF. The CDR3 DNA follows: TGTGCCAGCAGTGAAGTCATCGGACGCGGAGGAGCGTACAATGAGCAGTTCTTC. The chain couples TRBV2 to TRBJ2-1, with D possibly matching TRBD2 (5 bases). CDR3 size: 18 residues. The V and J ends lost 1 base and 4 bases respectively, with 20 bases between them. The germline gives CDR1 SNHLY, CDR2 FYNNEI.

This chain connects TRBV30 to TRBJ1-6, with D possibly TRBD1 on 6 matching bases. Germline CDR1 is GTSNPN and CDR2 is SVGIG (reference sequence). This CDR3 has 14 amino acids. V lost 5 bases and J 7 bases, leaving 15 bases between the germline ends. The CDR3 spells CAWGLGARNSPLHF. CDR3 bases: TGTGCCTGGGGGCTGGGGGCGCGAAATTCACCCCTCCACTTT.

The chain recombines TRBV25-1 with TRBJ2-7, with 10 bases that match TRBD1. CDR3 size: 15 residues. V trimming: 3 bases; J trimming: 3 bases; junction bases outside the gene matches: 5. The germline V gene encodes CDR1 MGHDK and CDR2 SYGVNS. CDR3 nucleotides: TGTGCCAGCAGTGAGGGGGGGGACAGGGGCTACGAGCAGTACTTC. Translating it yields CASSEGGDRGYEQYF.

The chain couples TRBV29-1 to TRBJ2-2; 7 nucleotides align to TRBD1. J gave up 3 bases and V 6 bases, and 1 base lay outside the gene matches. The CDR3 covers 12 residues. Germline assignment: CDR1 SQVTM and CDR2 ANQGSEA. CDR3: CSVDRDTGELFF. CDR3 DNA sequence: TGCAGCGTCGACAGGGACACCGGGGAGCTGTTTTTT.

V usage is TRBV27 and J usage is TRBJ2-7; 7 bases align to TRBD1. Losses at the gene ends were 4 bases for V and 5 bases for J; bases not matched to a gene: 8. Germline V gene sequence: CDR1 MNHEY, CDR2 SMNVEV (reference sequence). The CDR3 has 14 amino acids. The CDR3 reads CASSSGQHPNEQYF. CDR3 in DNA: TGTGCCAGCAGTTCGGGACAGCACCCCAACGAGCAGTACTTC.

V usage is TRBV5-1 and J usage is TRBJ2-3, with D possibly matching TRBD2 (5 bases). This CDR3 region has 16 residues. Germline CDR1 reads SGHRS; CDR2 reads YFSETQ. Trimming shortened V by 0 bases and J by 4 bases, and 15 bases separated the two germline ends. The CDR3 region has the DNA TGCGCCAGCAGCTTGGGGACCATAGCGATCCCAGATACGCAGTATTTT. Amino acid sequence: CASSLGTIAIPDTQYF.

The chain links TRBV10-2 to TRBJ1-4; TRBD1 is a possible D gene (6 bases). Trimming cost V 4 bases and J 5 bases, with 11 bases left between them. The CDR3 is 14 amino acids. CDR1 is WSHSY, CDR2 SAAADI, per germline. The CDR3 DNA reads TGCGCCAGCAGTGCAGGGGCGAGGAATGAAAAACTGTTTTTT. It codes for CASSAGARNEKLFF.

The rearrangement links TRBV30 to TRBJ1-5; possible D gene TRBD1, 5 bases. This CDR3 is built from 14 residues. Per the germline V gene, CDR1 is GTSNPN and CDR2 is SVGIG (reference sequence). The V end lost 2 bases, the J end lost 6 bases, and 14 bases lay between the germline ends. The CDR3 loop reads CAWSRQGKVQPQHF. The CDR3, as DNA: TGTGCCTGGAGTAGGCAGGGTAAGGTTCAGCCCCAGCATTTT.

This chain uses TRBV20-1 with TRBJ2-5, with D maybe TRBD1 (5 bases). The CDR3 contains 11 residues. The V gene's germline CDR1 is DFQATT and CDR2 SNEGSKA (reference sequence). CDR3 sequence: CGARLAETQYF. CDR3 in DNA: TGCGGGGCTCGGCTGGCGGAGACCCAGTACTTC.

The CDR3 region is CASSRRTSGGYEQYF. The DNA for the CDR3 is TGTGCCAGCTCACGAAGGACTAGCGGGGGCTACGAGCAGTACTTC. This chain connects TRBV18 to TRBJ2-7, with TRBD2 matching 13 bases. The CDR3 totals 15 residues. CDR1 and CDR2 (germline): KGHSH, LQKENI. J lost 3 bases, V lost 4 bases, and 3 bases had no gene match.

The gene calls are TRBV25-1 and TRBJ1-2, with D possibly being TRBD1 (5 bases). Between the trimmed V and J ends, which lost 5 bases and 6 bases, there was a span of 16 bases. Germline lookup yields CDR1 MGHDK and CDR2 SYGVNS. The CDR3 consists of 14 residues. The CDR3 DNA reads as TGTGCCAGCAGTTCCCGTCAGGGTCGGGATGGCTACACCTTC. It codes for CASSSRQGRDGYTF.

V and J are TRBV7-2 and TRBJ2-7; D perhaps matches TRBD2 (6 bases). The CDR3 is 16 residues long. The germline CDR1 and CDR2 sequences are SGHTA and FQGNSA. The ends were cut back, 1 base at V and 4 bases at J, with 17 bases in the middle. The CDR3 DNA reads TGTGCCAGCAGCTTAGTCCCTGGACTAAACCTTTACGAGCAGTACTTC. Translated: CASSLVPGLNLYEQYF.

This clone showed up just once. This sequence joins TRBV3-1 (or the pseudogene TRBV3-2) and TRBJ1-1; D gene unclear. The germline gives CDR1 LGHDT, CDR2 YNNKEL (reference sequence). Trimming removed 4 bases at V and 5 bases at J, with 14 bases between. This CDR3 has 14 residues. The CDR3 reads CASSLGLGGTEAFF. As DNA, the CDR3 is TGTGCCAGCAGCCTCGGCCTGGGAGGGACTGAAGCTTTCTTT.

The rearrangement joins TRBV4-1 to TRBJ2-1; 9 nucleotides match TRBD1. V lost 6 bases and J lost 10; bases outside the gene matches: 13. Germline lookup yields CDR1 MGHRA and CDR2 YSYEKL. This CDR3 region has 15 residues. CDR3: CASRPGQGRGHEQFF. Here the CDR3 DNA reads TGCGCCAGCAGACCTGGACAGGGGAGAGGTCACGAGCAGTTCTTC.

This clone has just a few counts. The chain employs TRBV2 and TRBJ1-1, with no clear D. CDR3 length equals 13 residues. Germline values: CDR1 SNHLY, CDR2 FYNNEI. The V end lost 5 bases, the J end lost 0 bases, and 7 bases lay between the germline ends. This CDR3 is CASSINMNTEAFF. CDR3 DNA: TGTGCCAGCAGTATCAACATGAACACTGAAGCTTTCTTT.

The chain is built from TRBV7-9 and TRBJ1-5; 9 nucleotides align to TRBD1. The CDR3 sequence is 16 residues long. V was pared by 4 bases and J by 4 bases, with 8 bases of the junction left unmatched. Germline V gives CDR1 SEHNR, CDR2 FQNEAQ (reference sequence). This CDR3 is CASSSGQGSLNQPQHF. The CDR3 bases are TGTGCCAGCAGCTCGGGACAGGGAAGCCTAAATCAGCCCCAGCATTTT.

The J gene is TRBJ1-2, the V gene TRBV6-6; D is perhaps TRBD1 (5 bases). The germline V gene encodes CDR1 MNHNY and CDR2 SVGAGI (reference sequence). The CDR3 is 16 residues long. The V gene lost 2 bases and the J gene lost 6 bases, with 19 bases spanning the gap. CDR3 amino acids: CASSYGERGGRNGYTF. The CDR3 region has the DNA TGTGCCAGCAGTTACGGGGAACGGGGGGGAAGGAATGGCTACACCTTC.

In DNA form, the CDR3 reads TGCGCCAGCAGCTTGAGCATATATAATTCACCCCTCCACTTT. Protein product: CASSLSIYNSPLHF. The genes are TRBV5-1 and TRBJ1-6; D gene uncertain. V was trimmed by 1 base and J by 4 bases, leaving 6 bases between them. The CDR3 contains 14 residues. Per the germline V gene, CDR1 is SGHRS and CDR2 is YFSETQ.

The chain is built from TRBV19 and TRBJ2-5; the D gene is possibly TRBD1 (6 bases). Germline-derived CDR1 and CDR2 are LNHDA and SQIVND (reference sequence). The length of the CDR3 is 16 residues. Deletions cut 5 bases from V and 1 base from J, with 17 bases between. As DNA, the CDR3 is TGTGCCAGTAGTTCGAGGACACAGGGTCCCCAAGAGACCCAGTACTTC. This sequence encodes CASSSRTQGPQETQYF.

This clone turned up a few times. The chain joins TRBV28 to TRBJ1-5, with D unresolved. The CDR3 is 14 amino acids. Trimming pared 4 bases from V and 6 bases from J, leaving 13 bases between. Germline values: CDR1 MDHEN, CDR2 SYDVKM. Here the CDR3 DNA reads TGTGCCAGCAGTTCCCCGGGAGGCAGTCAGCCCCAGCATTTT. Translated: CASSSPGGSQPQHF.

The chain employs TRBV4-1 and TRBJ1-5; D is possibly TRBD1 (6 bases). CDR3 size: 16 residues. Per germline, CDR1 MGHRA and CDR2 YSYEKL. V shed 5 bases and J shed 2 bases, with 16 bases lying between them. CDR3 DNA sequence: TGCGCCAGCAGCTTAACAGGGAACAGCGGCAATCAGCCCCAGCATTTT. Its translation: CASSLTGNSGNQPQHF.

Details on this clone: The sample holds other DNA sequences that translate to the same CDR3. The chain links TRBV7-3 to TRBJ1-2; 7 bases match TRBD1. The CDR3 is made up of 13 amino acids. Germline lookup yields CDR1 SGHTA and CDR2 FQGTGA. Trimming took 5 bases from V and 2 from J; bases not matched to a gene: 2. DNA of the CDR3: TGTGCCAGCAGCCCGGACAGGAACTATGGCTACACCTTC. This sequence encodes CASSPDRNYGYTF.

The V gene is TRBV5-1, the J gene TRBJ2-2; 15 bases agree with TRBD2. Germline CDR1 SGHRS, CDR2 YFSETQ. The CDR3 has 21 amino acids. V trimming: 3 bases; J trimming: 1 base; junction bases outside the gene matches: 13. CDR3 bases: TGCGCCAGCAGCTCAAGACCTATGGGACTAGCGGGGGGCTTGAACACCGGGGAGCTGTTTTTT. It translates to CASSSRPMGLAGGLNTGELFF. Full variable domain (outside the CDR3, taken from reference TRBV5-1 and TRBJ2-2): KAGVTQTPRYLIKTRGQQVTLSCSPISGHRSVSWYQQTPGQGLQFLFEYFSETQRNKGNFPGRFSGRQFSNSRSEMNVSTLELGDSALYLCASSSRPMGLAGGLNTGELFFGEGSRLTVL.